This TCR beta chain stems from a study of neoadjuvant anti-PD-1 for oral cavity cancer. Germline V gene sequence: CDR1 WNHNN, CDR2 SYGVQD (reference sequence). The CDR3 consists of 15 residues. V lost 5 bases and J lost 7; bases outside the gene matches: 8. Produced via immunoSEQ multiplex PCR; TCRdb's table is partial and in-frame only. Among tens of thousands of clones listed, more than 70% were seen once. The receptor was isolated from a person aged 40-85 years with oral cavity squamous cell carcinoma. The V gene is TRBV10-1, the J gene TRBJ2-1, with TRBD2 matching 10 bases. Sequenced here: PBMCs, sampled before nivolumab (anti-PD-1) treatment. DNA for the CDR3: TGCGCCAGCAGTATAACTAGCGGGACGAGTAATGAGCAGTTCTTC. Protein sequence: CASSITSGTSNEQFF.